The 27 T cell receptor beta chains in this list originate from one sample, sequenced in a study of T cell clonotyping in hematopoietic cell transplantation. TCRdb's table, derived via immunoSEQ multiplex PCR, lists solely in-frame clones and lacks some. The sample lists approximately 42,000 clones, 75% to 90% occurring once. This sample's time point: recipient sample about 28 days before transplant, after cytoreduction. The sample was peripheral blood mononuclear cells, taken before stem cell transplant. These receptors were taken from a man in his sixties with acute myeloid leukemia. Some clones in this sample may be carry-over from other donors' samples.

This clone came up a few times. CDR3 sequence (DNA): TGTGCCAGCAGCCCCACAGGGGTTGGAGGCTACACCTTC. This gives the protein CASSPTGVGGYTF. The chain couples TRBV7-3 to TRBJ1-2, with TRBD1 identical over 7 bases. CDR1 and CDR2 (germline): SGHTA, FQGTGA. Trimming cost V 5 bases and J 8 bases; bases outside gene matches: 8. The CDR3 loop spans 13 amino acids. Full variable domain (remainder filled in from reference TRBV7-3 and TRBJ1-2): GAGVSQTPSNKVTEKGKYVELRCDPISGHTALYWYRQSLGQGPEFLIYFQGTGAADDSGLPNDRFFAVRPEGSVSTLKIQRTERGDSAVYLCASSPTGVGGYTFGSGTRLTVV.

V and J are TRBV25-1 and TRBJ2-1; D is possibly TRBD1 (6 bases). Germline V lookup: CDR1 MGHDK, CDR2 SYGVNS. CDR3 length equals 16 residues. V shed 0 bases and J shed 0 bases, with 9 bases lying between them. Here the CDR3 reads CASSEYAGASYNEQFF. The CDR3 DNA is TGTGCCAGCAGTGAATACGCAGGGGCCTCCTACAATGAGCAGTTCTTC.

The chain couples TRBV6-5 to TRBJ2-7; TRBD2 aligns across 11 bases. There are 15 residues in the CDR3. V shed 5 bases, J shed 3 bases, and the junction held 6 bases outside the gene matches. CDR1 and CDR2 from the germline V gene are MNHEY and SVGAGI. In DNA form, the CDR3 reads TGTGCCAGCAGTCCACCTAGCGGGGGGATCTACGAGCAGTACTTC. Protein: CASSPPSGGIYEQYF.

The chain has TRBV27 and TRBJ2-7; possible D gene TRBD2, 5 bases. Germline lookup yields CDR1 MNHEY and CDR2 SMNVEV (reference sequence). V lost 4 bases to trimming and J lost 2 bases, with 9 bases between them. This CDR3 spans 13 amino acids. The CDR3: CASSSGITYEQYF. The CDR3 DNA reads as TGTGCCAGCAGTTCGGGGATTACCTACGAGCAGTACTTC.

The chain recombines TRBV20-1 with TRBJ1-2; D is unresolved. CDR3 length: 11 amino acids. Germline V gene lookup returns CDR1 DFQATT and CDR2 SNEGSKA (reference sequence). V was cut by 4 bases and J by 2 bases, with 5 bases left in between. CDR3 region: CSATPNYGYTF. Here the CDR3 DNA reads TGCAGTGCTACTCCCAACTATGGCTACACCTTC.

The chain is built from TRBV4-3 and TRBJ2-7; 7 bases agree with TRBD2. CDR1 and CDR2 from the germline V gene are LGHNA and YSLEER. Germline trimming cut 0 bases from V and 3 bases from J; bases unmatched to any gene: 8. This CDR3 has 16 residues. The CDR3 coding sequence is TGCGCCAGCAGCCAAGATCATAACGGGGGGTTCTACGAGCAGTACTTC. Translating it yields CASSQDHNGGFYEQYF.

This clone came up once. The V gene is TRBV4-2, the J gene TRBJ2-7, with TRBD2 identical over 10 bases. Trimming cost V 1 base and J 0 bases; bases outside gene matches: 12. CDR1 and CDR2 (germline): LGHNA, YNFKEQ. The CDR3 contains 19 residues. The CDR3 region is CASSQVALAGAGGSYEQYF. CDR3 DNA sequence: TGTGCCAGCAGCCAAGTGGCCCTAGCGGGGGCCGGGGGCTCCTACGAGCAGTACTTC.

This chain uses TRBV19 with TRBJ1-5, with D hard to call. V lost 4 bases and J lost 3, with 7 bases in between. The CDR3 extends over 13 amino acids. The germline V gene has CDR1 LNHDA and CDR2 SQIVND (reference sequence). The chain's CDR3 is CASSNGFNQPQHF. The CDR3 coding sequence is TGTGCCAGTAGTAACGGTTTCAATCAGCCCCAGCATTTT.

The gene calls are TRBV7-2 and TRBJ2-2; D may be TRBD2 (5 bases). CDR1 is SGHTA and CDR2 is FQGNSA in the germline V gene. The germline V and J ends were trimmed by 4 bases and 6 bases, with 18 bases remaining between them. The length of the CDR3 is 16 residues. For the CDR3, the DNA is TGTGCCAGCAGCTACCTTCGGCTAGCTGGTTCCGGGGAGCTGTTTTTT. It is translated as CASSYLRLAGSGELFF.

The chain is built from TRBV5-1 and TRBJ2-7, with TRBD1 matching over 7 bases. Germline CDR1 reads SGHRS; CDR2 reads YFSETQ. This CDR3 has 14 amino acids. V was pared by 5 bases and J by 0 bases, with 5 bases of the junction left unmatched. Here the CDR3 DNA reads TGCGCCAGCAGTTCTACAGGGGACTCCTACGAGCAGTACTTC. Its protein product is CASSSTGDSYEQYF.

This chain joins TRBV5-6 and TRBJ1-2, with 11 bases identical to TRBD1. Germline CDR1 SGHDT, CDR2 YYEEEE. The CDR3 runs 17 residues. The V segment lost 1 base and the J segment 1 base; nucleotides outside the gene matches: 6. The CDR3 region has the DNA TGTGCCAGCAGCTTGCGGACAGGGGGCGCCTTTAACTATGGCTACACCTTC. This gives the protein CASSLRTGGAFNYGYTF.

The J gene is TRBJ2-7, the V gene TRBV7-2; TRBD1 is a possible D gene (6 bases). V lost 7 bases, J lost 0 bases, and 16 bases lay in between. Germline V gives CDR1 SGHTA, CDR2 FQGNSA. The CDR3 consists of 15 residues. CDR3 DNA: TGTGCCAGCATCAACAGGGCCCAAAGCTCCTACGAGCAGTACTTC. Its translation is CASINRAQSSYEQYF.

The chain has TRBV11-2 and TRBJ2-1; D unclear. V was clipped by 0 bases and J by 3 bases, with 9 bases between them. Germline values: CDR1 SGHAT, CDR2 FQNNGV. The CDR3 sequence is 15 residues long. Written as DNA, the CDR3 is TGTGCCAGCAGCTTAGAAGACGGCCGCTACAATGAGCAGTTCTTC. Encoded protein: CASSLEDGRYNEQFF.

V and J are TRBV7-8 and TRBJ1-4, with 7 bases fitting TRBD1. The V gene's germline CDR1 is SGHVS and CDR2 FQNEAQ. The CDR3 contains 16 residues. Germline trimming cut 5 bases from V and 6 bases from J; bases unmatched to any gene: 12. CDR3 residues: CASSPTNHGQDEKLFF. The CDR3, as DNA: TGTGCCAGCAGCCCTACAAACCACGGACAGGATGAAAAACTGTTTTTT.

The J gene is TRBJ2-5, the V gene TRBV4-1; D might be TRBD1 or TRBD2, each matching 5 bases. V lost 1 base and J 0 bases, leaving 12 bases between the germline ends. This CDR3 spans 16 amino acids. Germline V lookup: CDR1 MGHRA, CDR2 YSYEKL. The CDR3 spells CASSQGGTGHQETQYF. Written as DNA, the CDR3 is TGCGCCAGCAGCCAAGGGGGGACGGGGCACCAAGAGACCCAGTACTTC.

This clone has more than one count but fewer than ten. V usage is TRBV27 and J usage is TRBJ2-3; TRBD1 matches at 7 bases. Germline values: CDR1 MNHEY, CDR2 SMNVEV (reference sequence). V shed 8 bases and J 2 bases; nucleotides not matched to a gene: 10. CDR3 length: 15 amino acids. DNA for the CDR3: TGTGCCAGCGGGTACAAAGGGGGCGACACAGATACGCAGTATTTT. Its translation is CASGYKGGDTDTQYF.

The J gene is TRBJ1-2, the V gene TRBV30, with 7 bases aligning to TRBD1. V lost 4 bases and J lost 8; bases outside the gene matches: 7. The CDR3 totals 12 residues. Germline V gene data show CDR1 as GTSNPN and CDR2 as SVGIG (reference sequence). The CDR3 reads CAWTRQGGGYTF. The DNA of the CDR3 is TGTGCCTGGACTAGACAGGGAGGCGGCTACACCTTC.

The V gene is TRBV7-3, the J gene TRBJ2-2; TRBD1 aligns across 7 bases. Germline V lookup: CDR1 SGHTA, CDR2 FQGTGA. The V segment lost 7 bases and the J segment 7 bases; nucleotides outside the gene matches: 9. CDR3 length equals 14 residues. The CDR3 sequence: CASTPTGWIGELFF. In nucleotides, the CDR3 is TGTGCCAGCACCCCGACAGGGTGGATCGGGGAGCTGTTTTTT.

The rearrangement links TRBV30 to TRBJ1-2, with 9 bases that match TRBD1. Trimming removed 5 bases from V and 2 bases from J; junction bases left unmatched: 6. The CDR3 totals 14 residues. Germline V CDR1 and CDR2: GTSNPN, SVGIG (reference sequence). CDR3 in DNA: TGTGCCTGGGACCTACAGGGGGCCAACTATGGCTACACCTTC. Protein product: CAWDLQGANYGYTF.

This clone came up once. V usage is TRBV29-1 and J usage is TRBJ1-1; D may be TRBD1 (5 bases). The CDR3 sequence is 15 residues long. Germline V gene data show CDR1 as SQVTM and CDR2 as ANQGSEA. The ends were cut back, 0 bases at V and 1 base at J, with 12 bases in the middle. The CDR3 DNA is TGCAGCGTTGAAGATCTTGGACACGGGAACACTGAAGCTTTCTTT. This gives the protein CSVEDLGHGNTEAFF.

The rearrangement uses TRBV14 and TRBJ2-7; D remains ambiguous. The CDR3 totals 12 residues. V gave up 6 bases and J gave up 3 bases, with 9 bases separating them. Germline CDR1 is SGHDN and CDR2 is FVKESK. Here the CDR3 DNA reads TGTGCCAGCAGTCGACTGAGCTACGAGCAGTACTTC. The encoded protein is CASSRLSYEQYF. The whole variable domain, filled in from reference TRBV14 and TRBJ2-7, reads EAGVTQFPSHSVIEKGQTVTLRCDPISGHDNLYWYRRVMGKEIKFLLHFVKESKQDESGMPNNRFLAERTGGTYSTLKVQPAELEDSGVYFCASSRLSYEQYFGPGTRLTVT.

The chain is built from TRBV11-2 and TRBJ2-7; 10 bases map to TRBD2. CDR1 is SGHAT, CDR2 FQNNGV, per germline. Germline trimming cut 3 bases from V and 5 bases from J; bases unmatched to any gene: 13. This CDR3 has 17 amino acids. The CDR3 DNA follows: TGTGCCAGCAGCTTTACCCTCTACAGCGGGGGGGCCCACGAGCAGTACTTC. It is translated as CASSFTLYSGGAHEQYF.

The chain uses TRBV19 and TRBJ1-5; possibly TRBD1 for D (5 bases). V was clipped by 5 bases and J by 8 bases, with 19 bases between them. This CDR3 is built from 15 residues. Germline CDR1 reads LNHDA; CDR2 reads SQIVND (reference sequence). This CDR3 is CASSPAGRGLEPQHF. The CDR3 nucleotides read TGTGCCAGTAGTCCGGCGGGACGCGGTTTGGAGCCCCAGCATTTT.

The chain links TRBV6-5 to TRBJ1-2; the D gene is possibly TRBD1 (5 bases). V shed 5 bases and J shed 3 bases, with 10 bases lying between them. Germline CDR1 MNHEY, CDR2 SVGAGI. CDR3 length: 13 residues. The CDR3 DNA follows: TGTGCCAGCAGTGTGGGGCAATACTATGGCTACACCTTC. Translated: CASSVGQYYGYTF.

The gene calls are TRBV6-6 and TRBJ1-4, with D unclear. Between the trimmed V and J ends, which lost 6 bases and 5 bases, there was a span of 13 bases. CDR1 MNHNY and CDR2 SVGAGI come from the germline V gene (reference sequence). This CDR3 region has 14 residues. The DNA for the CDR3 is TGTGCCAGCAGCCCCGGGCAGGCAAATGAAAAACTGTTTTTT. Translated, it gives CASSPGQANEKLFF.

V is TRBV5-1 and J is TRBJ1-3; the D gene is possibly TRBD1 (5 bases). Per germline, CDR1 SGHRS and CDR2 YFSETQ. V was cut by 0 bases and J by 0 bases, with 10 bases left in between. The CDR3 extends over 16 amino acids. The CDR3 protein is CASSLVGVSSGNTIYF. The CDR3 coding sequence is TGCGCCAGCAGCTTGGTGGGGGTAAGCTCTGGAAACACCATATATTTT.

The chain links TRBV6-5 to TRBJ2-5; 8 bases fit TRBD2. V was clipped by 4 bases and J by 1 base; unmatched bases: 8. Germline assignment: CDR1 MNHEY and CDR2 SVGAGI. The length of the CDR3 is 16 residues. CDR3 amino acids: CASSFTSGVLQETQYF. The DNA of the CDR3 is TGTGCCAGCAGTTTTACTAGCGGAGTACTCCAAGAGACCCAGTACTTC.